This T cell receptor (beta chain) is from a study of T cells in Graves' hyperthyroidism and ophthalmopathy. General study results and limits: Most thyroid-expanded clonotypes above 0.001 were also found in blood.

Amplification of TCR beta CDR3 regions was performed using RNA transcripts as template. When the TCR CDR3 underwent first-round RT-PCR, the HTBI primer set was used. TCRdb processed the multiplex PCR reads anew with MiXCR; each CDR3 protein has one entry. Here the sample spans more than 350,000 distinct CDR3 sequences, nearly 15% being singletons. Trimming cost V 6 bases and J 0 bases, with 12 bases left between them. This CDR3 spans 15 amino acids. Germline CDR1 and CDR2: MDHEN and SYDVKM. This clonotype was seen a handful of times. Its antigen is not identified. This rearrangement joins TRBV28 to TRBJ1-3; D gene unclear. Sequencing was carried out using blood. The TCR comes from a woman aged 55-75 years with Graves' ophthalmopathy. CDR3 region: CASREAGLSGNTIYF. The CDR3 DNA reads TGTGCCAGCAGGGAAGCAGGCCTCTCTGGAAACACCATATATTTT.